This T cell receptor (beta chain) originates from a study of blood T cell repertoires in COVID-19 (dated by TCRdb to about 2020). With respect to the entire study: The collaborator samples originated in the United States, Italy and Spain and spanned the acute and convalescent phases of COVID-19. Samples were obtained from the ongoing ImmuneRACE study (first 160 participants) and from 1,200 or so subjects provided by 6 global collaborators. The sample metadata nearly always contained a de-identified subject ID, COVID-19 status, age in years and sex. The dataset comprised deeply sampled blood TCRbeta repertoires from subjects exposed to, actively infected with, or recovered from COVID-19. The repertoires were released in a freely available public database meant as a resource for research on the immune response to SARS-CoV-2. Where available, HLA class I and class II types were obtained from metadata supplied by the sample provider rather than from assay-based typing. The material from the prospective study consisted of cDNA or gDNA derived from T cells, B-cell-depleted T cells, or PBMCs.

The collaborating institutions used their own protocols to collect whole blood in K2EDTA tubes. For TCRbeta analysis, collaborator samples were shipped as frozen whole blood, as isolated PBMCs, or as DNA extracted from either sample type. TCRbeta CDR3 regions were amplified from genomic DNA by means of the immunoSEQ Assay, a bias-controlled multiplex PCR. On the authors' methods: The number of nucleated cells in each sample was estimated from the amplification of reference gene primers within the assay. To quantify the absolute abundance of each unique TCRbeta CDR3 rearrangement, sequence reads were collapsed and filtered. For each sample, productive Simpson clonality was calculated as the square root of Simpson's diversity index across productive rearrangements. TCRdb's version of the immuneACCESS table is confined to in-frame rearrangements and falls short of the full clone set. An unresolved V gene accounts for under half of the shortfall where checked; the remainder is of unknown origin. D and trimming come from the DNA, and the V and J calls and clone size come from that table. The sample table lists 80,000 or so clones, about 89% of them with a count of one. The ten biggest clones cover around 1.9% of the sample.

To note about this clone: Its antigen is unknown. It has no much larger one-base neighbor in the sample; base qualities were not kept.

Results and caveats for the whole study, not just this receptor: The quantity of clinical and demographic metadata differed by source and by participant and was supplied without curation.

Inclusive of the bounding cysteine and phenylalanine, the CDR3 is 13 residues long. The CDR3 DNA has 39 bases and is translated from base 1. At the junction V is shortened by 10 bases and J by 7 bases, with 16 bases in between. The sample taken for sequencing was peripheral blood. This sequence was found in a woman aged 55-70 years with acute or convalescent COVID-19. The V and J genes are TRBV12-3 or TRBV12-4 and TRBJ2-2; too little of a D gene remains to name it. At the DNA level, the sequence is TGTGCCAACACGCTGCTCCCGGGCGGGGAGCTGTTTTTT. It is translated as CANTLLPGGELFF.